Listed below are T cell receptor beta chains from one sample, sequenced in a study of T cell clones after liver transplantation. TCRdb's table, derived via immunoSEQ multiplex PCR, lists solely in-frame clones and lacks some. Among tens of thousands of clones, about 71% were seen once, and the ten largest hold about 2.8%. The sample consisted of CD4+ T cells from blood, taken at the approximately 16-month timepoint. The receptors were sampled from a human patient who received a liver transplant. The graft donor may be the source of some T cells. Each CDR3 is given with its conserved first and last residue. Fields, in order: V gene, D gene, clone size, J gene, CDR3 length, CDR3 DNA, CDR3 protein. A D gene is named only where the DNA matches it firmly. Some rows have no size entry. The others give once, few or many, or a class for an expanded clone.

v_call: TRBV19; d_call: .; clone_size: .; j_call: TRBJ1-4; cdr3_length: 16; cdr3_nt: TGTGCCAGTAGTATAGGTGGGAGGCGGACTAATGAAAAACTGTTTTTT; cdr3_aa: CASSIGGRRTNEKLFF
v_call: TRBV5-1; d_call: .; clone_size: .; j_call: TRBJ1-1; cdr3_length: 14; cdr3_nt: TGCGCCAGCAGCTTGGTTGGGGTGAACACTGAAGCTTTCTTT; cdr3_aa: CASSLVGVNTEAFF
v_call: TRBV18; d_call: .; clone_size: few; j_call: TRBJ1-3; cdr3_length: 17; cdr3_nt: TGTGCCAGCTCACCGTTTCTGGACGCCGGGGCTGGAAACACCATATATTTT; cdr3_aa: CASSPFLDAGAGNTIYF
v_call: TRBV30; d_call: .; clone_size: .; j_call: TRBJ2-6; cdr3_length: 12; cdr3_nt: TGTGCCTGGAGCTCTGGGGCCAACGTCCTGACTTTC; cdr3_aa: CAWSSGANVLTF
v_call: TRBV6-5; d_call: .; clone_size: few; j_call: TRBJ2-1; cdr3_length: 12; cdr3_nt: TGTGCCAGCAGCCAGGGGACTTTTGAGCAGTTCTTC; cdr3_aa: CASSQGTFEQFF
v_call: TRBV4-2; d_call: TRBD1; clone_size: few; j_call: TRBJ2-6; cdr3_length: 20; cdr3_nt: TGTGCCAGCAGCCCAGGGGTCGGGACAGACTTTTCCTCTGGGGCCAACGTCCTGACTTTC; cdr3_aa: CASSPGVGTDFSSGANVLTF
v_call: TRBV18; d_call: .; clone_size: .; j_call: TRBJ2-5; cdr3_length: 11; cdr3_nt: TGTGCCAGCTCACCGGAGAAGACCCAGTACTTC; cdr3_aa: CASSPEKTQYF
v_call: TRBV19; d_call: .; clone_size: .; j_call: TRBJ1-1; cdr3_length: 16; cdr3_nt: TGTGCCAGTAGTAGACGTCTCGACAGCTTGAACACTGAAGCTTTCTTT; cdr3_aa: CASSRRLDSLNTEAFF
v_call: TRBV11-2; d_call: .; clone_size: .; j_call: TRBJ1-1; cdr3_length: 14; cdr3_nt: TGTGCCAGCAGCTTTTCCGAGATGAACACTGAAGCTTTCTTT; cdr3_aa: CASSFSEMNTEAFF
v_call: TRBV10-3; d_call: .; clone_size: .; j_call: TRBJ1-2; cdr3_length: 15; cdr3_nt: TGTGCCATCAGTGGGGCAGGCGCCCACCACTATGGCTACACCTTC; cdr3_aa: CAISGAGAHHYGYTF
v_call: TRBV28; d_call: .; clone_size: .; j_call: TRBJ1-1; cdr3_length: 13; cdr3_nt: TGTGCCAGCACCGGACACATGAACACTGAAGCTTTCTTT; cdr3_aa: CASTGHMNTEAFF
v_call: TRBV28; d_call: TRBD1; clone_size: few; j_call: TRBJ1-2; cdr3_length: 19; cdr3_nt: TGTGCCAGCAGTTTAATACTAACCGGGACAGAGATTGCTAACTATGGCTACACCTTC; cdr3_aa: CASSLILTGTEIANYGYTF
v_call: TRBV29-1; d_call: .; clone_size: many; j_call: TRBJ2-7; cdr3_length: 13; cdr3_nt: TGCAGCGTATCAGGGGGGATGCCCTACGAGCAGTACTTC; cdr3_aa: CSVSGGMPYEQYF
v_call: TRBV27; d_call: .; clone_size: .; j_call: TRBJ2-3; cdr3_length: 11; cdr3_nt: TGTGCCAGCAGTCCATGGGGTACGCAGTATTTT; cdr3_aa: CASSPWGTQYF
v_call: TRBV5-1; d_call: .; clone_size: .; j_call: TRBJ2-3; cdr3_length: 14; cdr3_nt: TGCGCCAGCAGCCCCAGCCTCAATCTGGATACGCAGTATTTT; cdr3_aa: CASSPSLNLDTQYF
v_call: TRBV7-6; d_call: .; clone_size: .; j_call: TRBJ2-7; cdr3_length: 14; cdr3_nt: TGTGCCAGCAGCTTAGGACAGAGCTCCTACGAGCAGTACTTC; cdr3_aa: CASSLGQSSYEQYF
v_call: TRBV7-9; d_call: TRBD1; clone_size: few; j_call: TRBJ2-2; cdr3_length: 16; cdr3_nt: TGTGCCAGCACCCGTGCCAGGGGGACGGACACCGGGGAGCTGTTTTTT; cdr3_aa: CASTRARGTDTGELFF
v_call: TRBV10-2; d_call: TRBD1; clone_size: .; j_call: TRBJ2-5; cdr3_length: 14; cdr3_nt: TGCGCCAGCAGTGGACAGGGTTTCGGAGAGACCCAGTACTTC; cdr3_aa: CASSGQGFGETQYF
v_call: TRBV19; d_call: .; clone_size: .; j_call: TRBJ1-5; cdr3_length: 15; cdr3_nt: TGTGCCAGTAAACCGCAGGGGACCCCCAATCAGCCCCAGCATTTT; cdr3_aa: CASKPQGTPNQPQHF
v_call: TRBV7-9; d_call: TRBD1; clone_size: .; j_call: TRBJ2-2; cdr3_length: 15; cdr3_nt: TGTGCCAGCAGACCGGGACAGGGGGGGACCGGGGAGCTGTTTTTT; cdr3_aa: CASRPGQGGTGELFF
v_call: TRBV5-1; d_call: .; clone_size: few; j_call: TRBJ2-2; cdr3_length: 12; cdr3_nt: TGCGCCAGCAGCTTGACTACCGGGGAGCTGTTTTTT; cdr3_aa: CASSLTTGELFF
v_call: TRBV30; d_call: .; clone_size: many; j_call: TRBJ1-2; cdr3_length: 14; cdr3_nt: TGTGCCTGGAGTCCGCCTCCCGCCAGCTATGGCTACACCTTC; cdr3_aa: CAWSPPPASYGYTF
v_call: TRBV7-9; d_call: TRBD2; clone_size: .; j_call: TRBJ2-3; cdr3_length: 15; cdr3_nt: TGTGCCAGCAGCCGGATAGCGGGAGGGACAGATACGCAGTATTTT; cdr3_aa: CASSRIAGGTDTQYF
v_call: TRBV6-1; d_call: .; clone_size: once; j_call: TRBJ1-5; cdr3_length: 13; cdr3_nt: TGTGCCAGCAATCCGGGAGGTCGGCAGCCCCAGCATTTT; cdr3_aa: CASNPGGRQPQHF
v_call: TRBV19; d_call: TRBD1; clone_size: .; j_call: TRBJ1-2; cdr3_length: 16; cdr3_nt: TGTGCCACCAACGGGGACAGGGCACTAACCTTCTATGGCTACACCTTC; cdr3_aa: CATNGDRALTFYGYTF
v_call: TRBV19; d_call: TRBD2; clone_size: .; j_call: TRBJ2-1; cdr3_length: 17; cdr3_nt: TGTGCCAGTAGTCTGTCGGGTAGCGGGGGATCCTACAATGAGCAGTTCTTC; cdr3_aa: CASSLSGSGGSYNEQFF
v_call: TRBV2; d_call: .; clone_size: medium-sized; j_call: TRBJ2-6; cdr3_length: 15; cdr3_nt: TGTGCCAGCAGTGATGTCTTTTCTGGGGCCAACGTCCTGACTTTC; cdr3_aa: CASSDVFSGANVLTF
v_call: TRBV5-6; d_call: .; clone_size: .; j_call: TRBJ1-2; cdr3_length: 11; cdr3_nt: TGTGCCAGCAGCTCGTACGAGGAGAACACCTTC; cdr3_aa: CASSSYEENTF
v_call: TRBV2; d_call: TRBD2; clone_size: few; j_call: TRBJ2-1; cdr3_length: 15; cdr3_nt: TGTGCCAGCAGTGATAGCGGGAGCTCCTACAATGAGCAGTTCTTC; cdr3_aa: CASSDSGSSYNEQFF
v_call: TRBV7-2; d_call: .; clone_size: .; j_call: TRBJ1-5; cdr3_length: 13; cdr3_nt: TGTGCCAGCAGCTTAGGCGGGGGCCAGCCCCAGCATTTT; cdr3_aa: CASSLGGGQPQHF
v_call: TRBV30; d_call: TRBD1; clone_size: few; j_call: TRBJ2-5; cdr3_length: 14; cdr3_nt: TGTGCCTGGAGTGCCAACAACAGGGGAGAGACCCAGTACTTC; cdr3_aa: CAWSANNRGETQYF
v_call: TRBV7-2; d_call: .; clone_size: .; j_call: TRBJ2-3; cdr3_length: 12; cdr3_nt: TGTGCCAGCAGCTTAGAGGGCATGTCGCAGTATTTT; cdr3_aa: CASSLEGMSQYF
v_call: TRBV7-9; d_call: .; clone_size: once; j_call: TRBJ1-1; cdr3_length: 15; cdr3_nt: TGTGCCAGCAGCTACGGGACTACTAAGCCTACTGAAGCTTTCTTT; cdr3_aa: CASSYGTTKPTEAFF
v_call: TRBV19; d_call: .; clone_size: medium-sized; j_call: TRBJ1-3; cdr3_length: 12; cdr3_nt: TGTGCCAGCTCTCCCGAGAGAAACACCATATATTTT; cdr3_aa: CASSPERNTIYF
v_call: TRBV18; d_call: .; clone_size: medium-sized; j_call: TRBJ1-2; cdr3_length: 12; cdr3_nt: TGTGCCAGCTCACCGGACTCAAGGGGCTACACCTTC; cdr3_aa: CASSPDSRGYTF
v_call: TRBV2; d_call: .; clone_size: .; j_call: TRBJ1-1; cdr3_length: 11; cdr3_nt: TGTGCCAGCAGACCTGAGGTTGAAGCTTTCTTT; cdr3_aa: CASRPEVEAFF
v_call: TRBV5-4; d_call: TRBD2; clone_size: few; j_call: TRBJ2-3; cdr3_length: 17; cdr3_nt: TGTGCCAGCAGCTTGGTTGTAGCGGGGGGGGTCGAAGATACGCAGTATTTT; cdr3_aa: CASSLVVAGGVEDTQYF
v_call: TRBV6-5; d_call: .; clone_size: .; j_call: TRBJ2-7; cdr3_length: 14; cdr3_nt: TGTGCCAGCAGCTTTGACCCCTTTACCTACGAGCAGTACTTC; cdr3_aa: CASSFDPFTYEQYF
v_call: TRBV6-5; d_call: .; clone_size: few; j_call: TRBJ1-4; cdr3_length: 15; cdr3_nt: TGTGCCAGCAGAAGAACAGGGACTCTTGATGAAAAACTGTTTTTT; cdr3_aa: CASRRTGTLDEKLFF
v_call: TRBV5-1; d_call: TRBD1; clone_size: few; j_call: TRBJ1-1; cdr3_length: 15; cdr3_nt: TGCGCCAGCAGCGACCGGGACAGGCTGAACACTGAAGCTTTCTTT; cdr3_aa: CASSDRDRLNTEAFF
v_call: TRBV27; d_call: TRBD1; clone_size: .; j_call: TRBJ1-3; cdr3_length: 17; cdr3_nt: TGTGCCAGCAGTCAGACCCCAGGGGGCTCGGATGGAAACACCATATATTTT; cdr3_aa: CASSQTPGGSDGNTIYF
v_call: TRBV7-9; d_call: .; clone_size: .; j_call: TRBJ2-1; cdr3_length: 11; cdr3_nt: TGTGCCAGCAGCTTAGATAGGGAACAGTTCTTC; cdr3_aa: CASSLDREQFF
v_call: TRBV19; d_call: .; clone_size: .; j_call: TRBJ2-2; cdr3_length: 11; cdr3_nt: TGTGCGTCCAGGAACACCGGGGAGCTGTTTTTT; cdr3_aa: CASRNTGELFF
v_call: TRBV5-6; d_call: .; clone_size: .; j_call: TRBJ2-2; cdr3_length: 17; cdr3_nt: TGTGCCAGCAGCTTGGTTGTGGCAGGATCAGACACCGGGGAGCTGTTTTTT; cdr3_aa: CASSLVVAGSDTGELFF